This note documents a single T cell receptor (beta chain) sequence. The CDR3 sequence is 14 residues long. V lost 6 bases and J 9 bases, leaving 15 bases between the germline ends. Germline lookup yields CDR1 MDHEN and CDR2 SYDVKM. TCRdb keeps only in-frame clones here, not all; method: immunoSEQ multiplex PCR. This table has about 50,000 clones, around 86% appearing once. The sample comes from a study of blood T cell repertoires in COVID-19. For the study at large: Italy, Spain and the United States were the sources of the convalescent and acute COVID-19 samples.

V gene TRBV28 combines with J gene TRBJ1-6; TRBD1 might be the D (6 bases). The receptor's source is a woman aged 50 to 65 who had recovered from COVID-19. Sequenced input: PBMCs or T cells enriched from blood (not recorded which). Here the CDR3 DNA reads TGTGCCAGCAGCCGGGACACCCTTTTTTCACCCCTCCACTTT. Protein sequence: CASSRDTLFSPLHF.